These 13 T cell receptor beta chains were sequenced from one sample in a study of blood T cell repertoires in COVID-19. The assay was immunoSEQ multiplex PCR, and TCRdb's table has in-frame clones only and misses some. The table has fewer than 250,000 clones, roughly four fifths seen once; the top ten hold roughly 2.6%. The specimen sequenced was peripheral blood. These receptors all come from a woman in her 40s with active or convalescent COVID-19.

This clone was seen a few times. The rearrangement joins TRBV5-1 to TRBJ1-5; 8 nucleotides align to TRBD1. The V gene end was trimmed by 4 bases and the J gene end by 1 base; junction bases not matched to a gene: 7. CDR3 length equals 16 residues. Germline lookup yields CDR1 SGHRS and CDR2 YFSETQ. The CDR3 protein is CASSQDREKSNQPQHF. The DNA of the CDR3 is TGCGCCAGCAGCCAGGACAGGGAAAAAAGCAATCAGCCCCAGCATTTT.

The chain employs TRBV30 and TRBJ2-7, with TRBD2 matching 7 bases. The CDR3 totals 14 residues. In germline, CDR1 is GTSNPN, CDR2 SVGIG (reference sequence). J gave up 7 bases and V 2 bases, and 11 bases lay outside the gene matches. The CDR3 coding sequence is TGTGCCTGGAGTCTTGGCGGGGGTTTTGGGGAGCAGTACTTC. Its protein is CAWSLGGGFGEQYF.

The CDR3 bases are TGTGCCAGCAGCCAACCGGGACTTCAGGGCGGGGAGCTGTTTTTT. It specifies CASSQPGLQGGELFF. The chain uses TRBV4-2 and TRBJ2-2; a possible D gene is TRBD2 (6 bases). The V end was cut by 2 bases, the J end by 7 bases, with 14 bases between. The germline CDR1 and CDR2 sequences are LGHNA and YNFKEQ. The CDR3 loop spans 15 amino acids.

The V call is TRBV19, the J call TRBJ2-1; 7 bases line up with TRBD2. Per germline, CDR1 LNHDA and CDR2 SQIVND (reference sequence). With V trimmed by 2 bases and J by 5 bases, 3 bases remained unmatched. CDR3 length equals 14 residues. The CDR3 bases are TGTGCCAGTAGTATAAGGGCGGGAGACAATGAGCAGTTCTTC. Residues: CASSIRAGDNEQFF.

The genes are TRBV24-1 and TRBJ1-4; 7 positions agree with TRBD1. J lost 10 bases, V lost 3 bases, and 10 bases had no gene match. Germline-derived CDR1 and CDR2 are KGHDR and SFDVKD. The CDR3 is made up of 15 amino acids. The CDR3 sequence is CATSDRDRDSTKLFF. The CDR3, as DNA: TGTGCCACCAGTGATCGAGACAGGGACTCGACAAAACTGTTTTTT.

The J gene is TRBJ1-3, the V gene TRBV6-6, with TRBD1 matching 11 bases. This CDR3 is 14 amino acids long. CDR1 MNHNY and CDR2 SVGAGI come from the germline V gene (reference sequence). V trimming: 8 bases; J trimming: 8 bases; junction bases outside the gene matches: 8. In DNA form, the CDR3 reads TGTGCCAGCTGTCCCGGGACAGGGGGTGACACCATATATTTT. Protein: CASCPGTGGDTIYF.

J is TRBJ1-2 and V is TRBV27; maybe TRBD1 (5 bases). Looked up from germline, CDR1 is MNHEY and CDR2 is SMNVEV (reference sequence). Trimming removed 6 bases at V and 2 bases at J, with 13 bases between. The CDR3 spans 14 residues. Here the CDR3 DNA reads TGTGCCAGCAGACTAAGCGGGACCAACTATGGCTACACCTTC. Its translation: CASRLSGTNYGYTF.

A few counts support this clone. The chain recombines TRBV6-5 with TRBJ1-1; a possible D gene is TRBD1 (6 bases). V lost 8 bases and J 0 bases, leaving 16 bases between the germline ends. The CDR3 is made up of 15 amino acids. Germline-derived CDR1 and CDR2 are MNHEY and SVGAGI. Here the CDR3 reads CASGTQGKLNTEAFF. DNA of the CDR3: TGTGCCAGCGGTACACAGGGTAAGTTGAACACTGAAGCTTTCTTT.

This chain uses TRBV4-1 with TRBJ2-1; 7 nucleotides agree with TRBD2. V was clipped by 0 bases and J by 4 bases; unmatched bases: 6. Germline values: CDR1 MGHRA, CDR2 YSYEKL. CDR3 size: 16 residues. The CDR3 here is CASSQDGASGYNEQFF. For the CDR3, the DNA is TGCGCCAGCAGCCAAGACGGGGCTAGCGGTTACAATGAGCAGTTCTTC.

The V gene is TRBV29-1, the J gene TRBJ1-3; no reliable D call. Germline values: CDR1 SQVTM, CDR2 ANQGSEA. The CDR3 is 17 amino acids. Trimming removed 5 bases at V and 0 bases at J, with 20 bases between. The CDR3 nucleotides read TGCAGCGTTTTGGGCTTCGACGGAAAGAGCTCTGGAAACACCATATATTTT. This sequence encodes CSVLGFDGKSSGNTIYF.

J is TRBJ2-1 and V is TRBV30; weak D call: TRBD2 (5 bases). This CDR3 spans 13 amino acids. Germline V gives CDR1 GTSNPN, CDR2 SVGIG (reference sequence). Trimming removed 3 bases from V and 11 bases from J, with 17 bases in between. In DNA, the CDR3 is TGTGCCTGGAGGTTACCAGTTTCGGGGAAGCAGTTCTTC. Translating it yields CAWRLPVSGKQFF.

The rearrangement uses TRBV19 and TRBJ2-1, with 7 bases lining up with TRBD2. The CDR3 contains 15 residues. Germline V lookup: CDR1 LNHDA, CDR2 SQIVND (reference sequence). V lost 5 bases to trimming and J lost 0 bases; unmatched junction nucleotides: 4. The DNA of the CDR3 is TGTGCCAGTAGTCAAAGCGGGAACTCCTACAATGAGCAGTTCTTC. Protein: CASSQSGNSYNEQFF.

This clone was counted only a few times. The J gene is TRBJ2-2, the V gene TRBV24-1; a possible D gene is TRBD1 (5 bases). Per germline, CDR1 KGHDR and CDR2 SFDVKD. Between the trimmed V and J ends, which lost 2 bases and 15 bases, there was a span of 15 bases. The CDR3 contains 13 residues. The CDR3 reads CATSDSRGPKVFF. CDR3 bases: TGTGCCACCAGTGATTCAAGGGGCCCGAAGGTGTTTTTT.